Below, 26 T cell receptor beta chains from the same sample are listed, as sequenced in a study of control samples from healthy donors and cancer patients. Measured with immunoSEQ multiplex PCR; TCRdb has only the in-frame clones, and not every one. The top ten hold 5.5% of the sample, which has about 85,000 clones, over 85% seen once. The sample taken for sequencing was blood. The receptors originated from a man between 50 and 59 years old in good health.

This CDR3 reads CASSEGFTEAFF. CDR3 nucleotides: TGTGCCAGCAGTGAAGGTTTCACTGAAGCTTTCTTT. The chain recombines TRBV6-1 with TRBJ1-1; no definite D call. CDR3 length: 12 amino acids. Germline V lookup: CDR1 MNHNS, CDR2 SASEGT. V lost 1 base to trimming and J lost 4 bases, with 4 bases between them.

This clone was seen a single time. V usage is TRBV7-9 and J usage is TRBJ2-5; D is undetermined. With 5 bases removed from V and 5 bases from J, the gap between germline ends came to 9 bases. Germline V CDR1 and CDR2: SEHNR, FQNEAQ (reference sequence). The CDR3 has 12 residues. The CDR3, as DNA: TGTGCCAGCAGCCCCCCGTGGGAGACCCAGTACTTC. Residues: CASSPPWETQYF.

The chain combines TRBV11-3 with TRBJ2-1; 9 bases map to TRBD2. The CDR3 is made up of 16 amino acids. Trimming took 1 base from V and 12 from J; bases not matched to a gene: 13. Germline CDR1 reads SGHNT; CDR2 reads YENEEA. The CDR3 reads CASSLGLAGPTNGQFF. As DNA, the CDR3 is TGTGCCAGCAGCTTAGGCCTAGCGGGACCGACAAACGGGCAGTTCTTC. Combining the CDR3 with reference TRBV11-3 and TRBJ2-1 gives the whole variable domain EAGVVQSPRYKIIEKKQPVAFWCNPISGHNTLYWYLQNLGQGPELLIRYENEEAVDDSQLPKDRFSAERLKGVDSTLKIQPAELGDSAVYLCASSLGLAGPTNGQFFGPGTRLTVL.

The CDR3, as DNA: TGTGCCAGCACCCGCGGAACAGGGATAGGCTACGAGCAGTACTTC. Protein: CASTRGTGIGYEQYF. This rearrangement joins TRBV2 to TRBJ2-7, with TRBD1 as a possible D gene (6 bases). In germline, CDR1 is SNHLY, CDR2 FYNNEI. This CDR3 has 15 residues. The V end was cut by 7 bases, the J end by 3 bases, with 19 bases between.

This sequence joins TRBV5-1 and TRBJ1-1; perhaps TRBD1 as D (5 bases). The CDR3 runs to 19 residues. Deletions cut 0 bases from V and 1 base from J, with 22 bases between. Germline CDR1 and CDR2: SGHRS and YFSETQ. CDR3: CASSLGDGGIRRRNTEAFF. The CDR3 DNA reads TGCGCCAGCAGCTTGGGGGACGGAGGAATACGGCGGAGGAACACTGAAGCTTTCTTT.

This clone has just one count. V and J are TRBV5-1 and TRBJ2-5; D possibly corresponds to TRBD2 (6 bases). Trimming pared 3 bases from V and 5 bases from J, leaving 17 bases between. Per the germline V gene, CDR1 is SGHRS and CDR2 is YFSETQ. The CDR3 totals 15 residues. The chain's CDR3 is CASSWSGLGGETQYF. DNA for the CDR3: TGCGCCAGCAGCTGGAGCGGACTCGGAGGGGAGACCCAGTACTTC.

This clone turned up a few times. This chain connects TRBV6-4 to TRBJ2-3, with 8 bases identical to TRBD2. V lost 2 bases and J lost 4; bases outside the gene matches: 8. Germline-derived CDR1 and CDR2 are MRHNA and SNTAGT. The CDR3 is 16 amino acids. The CDR3 sequence is CASSDVMAGGPDTQYF. The CDR3 region has the DNA TGTGCCAGCAGTGACGTTATGGCGGGGGGTCCAGATACGCAGTATTTT.

The rearrangement joins TRBV18 to TRBJ1-2; 8 nucleotides match TRBD1. This CDR3 region has 15 residues. The V gene's germline CDR1 is KGHSH and CDR2 LQKENI. Trimming cost V 2 bases and J 4 bases; bases outside gene matches: 6. The CDR3 protein is CASSPGQGASYGYTF. In DNA form, the CDR3 reads TGTGCCAGCTCACCAGGTCAGGGGGCTAGCTATGGCTACACCTTC.

The chain carries TRBV9 and TRBJ1-6; tentatively, D is TRBD1 (5 bases). The CDR3 has 14 amino acids. Germline V lookup: CDR1 SGDLS, CDR2 YYNGEE. V was cut by 0 bases and J by 5 bases, with 6 bases left in between. This chain's CDR3 is CASSVEQDNSPLHF. Here the CDR3 DNA reads TGTGCCAGCAGCGTAGAACAGGATAATTCACCCCTCCACTTT.

The chain has TRBV6-5 and TRBJ2-5, with TRBD1 matching over 7 bases. Looked up from germline, CDR1 is MNHEY and CDR2 is SVGAGI. V shed 4 bases and J 2 bases; nucleotides not matched to a gene: 4. The CDR3 runs 14 residues. The CDR3 nucleotides are TGTGCCAGCAGTTCTGGGACAGCACAAGAGACCCAGTACTTC. Amino acids: CASSSGTAQETQYF.

The chain joins TRBV3-1 (or the pseudogene TRBV3-2) to TRBJ2-6, with D unresolved. The CDR3 is 15 amino acids. Germline assignment: CDR1 LGHDT and CDR2 YNNKEL (reference sequence). Trimming took 4 bases from V and 0 from J, leaving 7 bases between them. The CDR3 nucleotides read TGTGCCAGCAGCCTCCGAACCTCTGGGGCCAACGTCCTGACTTTC. Translated, it gives CASSLRTSGANVLTF.

CDR3 DNA: TGTGCCAGCAGACCAGCAGGGGGGGATGGCTACACCTTC. Protein product: CASRPAGGDGYTF. This chain uses TRBV27 with TRBJ1-2; 7 bases line up with TRBD1. J gave up 6 bases and V 6 bases, and 7 bases lay outside the gene matches. Germline values: CDR1 MNHEY, CDR2 SMNVEV (reference sequence). This CDR3 contains 13 residues.

The V and J genes are TRBV5-6 and TRBJ2-5; D is undetermined. This CDR3 has 13 residues. CDR1 is SGHDT and CDR2 is YYEEEE in the germline V gene. V lost 2 bases to trimming and J lost 2 bases, with 7 bases between them. The CDR3 nucleotides read TGTGCCAGCAGCTTTCCGAGGCAAGAGACCCAGTACTTC. It encodes CASSFPRQETQYF. The entire variable domain, with the rest obtained from reference TRBV5-6 and TRBJ2-5, is as follows: DAGVTQSPTHLIKTRGQQVTLRCSPKSGHDTVSWYQQALGQGPQFIFQYYEEEERQRGNFPDRFSGHQFPNYSSELNVNALLLGDSALYLCASSFPRQETQYFGPGTRLLVL.

The chain carries TRBV12-5 and TRBJ1-1; D unresolved. Germline values: CDR1 LGHNT, CDR2 FRNRAP. CDR3 size: 13 residues. V was clipped by 3 bases and J by 4 bases, with 9 bases between them. CDR3 nucleotide sequence: TGTGCTAGTGGTTTACGGACGGGCACTGAAGCTTTCTTT. Residues: CASGLRTGTEAFF.

This chain joins TRBV19 and TRBJ2-7; TRBD1 is a possible D gene (5 bases). The CDR3 has 14 amino acids. Germline CDR1 and CDR2: LNHDA and SQIVND (reference sequence). V gave up 3 bases and J gave up 0 bases, with 9 bases separating them. The CDR3 region is CASSMTVSSYEQYF. The CDR3 DNA reads TGTGCCAGTAGTATGACAGTGAGCTCCTACGAGCAGTACTTC.

This chain links TRBV18 with TRBJ1-4, with 9 bases that match TRBD1. CDR1 is KGHSH and CDR2 is LQKENI in the germline V gene. Trimming removed 3 bases from V and 6 bases from J; junction bases left unmatched: 5. The CDR3 runs 15 residues. Here the CDR3 reads CASSPTGTGYEKLFF. As DNA, the CDR3 is TGTGCCAGCTCACCTACCGGGACAGGGTATGAAAAACTGTTTTTT.

This clone was seen a handful of times. The J gene is TRBJ1-2, the V gene TRBV19; the match to TRBD1 covers 7 bases. Germline V CDR1 and CDR2: LNHDA, SQIVND (reference sequence). The CDR3 loop spans 14 amino acids. With 0 bases clipped from V and 9 bases from J, the junction kept 7 bases outside the gene matches. The CDR3 sequence: CASSIDPTTGSYTF. CDR3 nucleotide sequence: TGTGCCAGTAGTATAGACCCCACGACAGGGAGCTACACCTTC.

The chain recombines TRBV12-5 with TRBJ2-1; D is perhaps TRBD1 (6 bases). CDR3 length equals 17 residues. Per germline, CDR1 LGHNT and CDR2 FRNRAP. V lost 1 base and J 0 bases, leaving 13 bases between the germline ends. The CDR3 loop reads CASGLGVGASSYNEQFF. The CDR3 bases are TGTGCTAGTGGTTTGGGGGTGGGGGCGAGCTCCTACAATGAGCAGTTCTTC.

The V gene is TRBV5-1, the J gene TRBJ1-5; TRBD1 agrees at 7 bases. CDR3 size: 15 residues. The V gene's germline CDR1 is SGHRS and CDR2 YFSETQ. Losses at the gene ends were 1 base for V and 4 bases for J; bases not matched to a gene: 5. The CDR3 reads CASSLMSGGNQPQHF. In DNA form, the CDR3 reads TGCGCCAGCAGCTTGATGTCAGGGGGAAATCAGCCCCAGCATTTT.

V is TRBV5-1 and J is TRBJ1-2, with D hard to call. Trimming took 1 base from V and 8 from J, leaving 15 bases between them. The CDR3 runs to 14 residues. Germline V gene sequence: CDR1 SGHRS, CDR2 YFSETQ. The CDR3 is CASSLTLAALGYTF. Written as DNA, the CDR3 is TGCGCCAGCAGCTTGACCTTAGCCGCGTTGGGCTACACCTTC. Combining the CDR3 with reference TRBV5-1 and TRBJ1-2 gives the whole variable domain KAGVTQTPRYLIKTRGQQVTLSCSPISGHRSVSWYQQTPGQGLQFLFEYFSETQRNKGNFPGRFSGRQFSNSRSEMNVSTLELGDSALYLCASSLTLAALGYTFGSGTRLTVV.

The J gene is TRBJ2-6, the V gene TRBV6-5, with D hard to call. Germline-derived CDR1 and CDR2 are MNHEY and SVGAGI. Trimming left V 6 bases short and J 0 bases short, with 9 bases between. The CDR3 is 15 residues long. CDR3 sequence: CASRFALSGANVLTF. The CDR3 coding sequence is TGTGCCAGCAGATTTGCACTCTCTGGGGCCAACGTCCTGACTTTC.

The V gene is TRBV5-1, the J gene TRBJ1-3, with 10 bases lining up with TRBD1. The V and J ends lost 1 base and 2 bases, in that order; junction bases with no gene match: 3. This CDR3 spans 16 amino acids. CDR1 and CDR2 (germline): SGHRS, YFSETQ. The CDR3 DNA reads TGCGCCAGCAGCTTGCCCGGGACAGGGGCTGGAAACACCATATATTTT. This encodes CASSLPGTGAGNTIYF. The whole variable domain, remainder taken from reference TRBV5-1 and TRBJ1-3, is KAGVTQTPRYLIKTRGQQVTLSCSPISGHRSVSWYQQTPGQGLQFLFEYFSETQRNKGNFPGRFSGRQFSNSRSEMNVSTLELGDSALYLCASSLPGTGAGNTIYFGEGSWLTVV.

The rearrangement uses TRBV10-3 and TRBJ1-3; weak D call: TRBD1 (5 bases). The V end lost 0 bases, the J end lost 3 bases, and 9 bases lay between the germline ends. The germline V gene encodes CDR1 ENHRY and CDR2 SYGVKD. CDR3 size: 15 residues. DNA for the CDR3: TGTGCCATCAGTGAGTCGAAGGGGTTTGGAAACACCATATATTTT. Amino acid sequence: CAISESKGFGNTIYF.

CDR3 sequence: CASSENKRVEQFF. In DNA, the CDR3 is TGTGCCAGCAGTGAAAACAAGCGAGTTGAGCAGTTCTTC. This chain joins TRBV6-1 and TRBJ2-1; D is unresolved. The CDR3 extends over 13 amino acids. Germline assignment: CDR1 MNHNS and CDR2 SASEGT. The V and J ends lost 2 bases and 9 bases respectively, with 11 bases between them.

The chain employs TRBV19 and TRBJ2-7; D may be TRBD1 (7 bases). The V gene's germline CDR1 is LNHDA and CDR2 SQIVND (reference sequence). The V end was cut by 3 bases, the J end by 2 bases, with 11 bases between. The CDR3 runs to 14 residues. The CDR3 DNA reads TGTGCCAGTAGTATGGAGGGACAGACCTACGAGCAGTACTTC. This codes for CASSMEGQTYEQYF.

The table lists this clone with a count of one. The rearrangement uses TRBV5-6 and TRBJ1-5; D not certain. This CDR3 spans 12 amino acids. Trimming removed 1 base at V and 7 bases at J, with 6 bases between. Germline-derived CDR1 and CDR2 are SGHDT and YYEEEE. CDR3: CASSLREQPQHF. The CDR3 bases are TGTGCCAGCAGCTTGAGAGAACAGCCCCAGCATTTT.